The T cell receptor beta chain under discussion was sequenced for a study of blood T cells in healthy people across ages. The study, taken as a whole, reports: The study found TCR beta diversity correlated strongly with naive T cell percentage. The recorded TCR beta diversity per million T cells decreased in a roughly linear manner with age.

This clonotype was found a few times. Its antigen is still unknown. Samples had at least 7 million PBMCs isolated from them. A second PCR, run for roughly 7 to 11 cycles, used a sample-barcoded 5' primer plus a J-beta primer mix. Every cDNA was tagged by a template-switch adaptor with 12 random nucleotides. MiXCR was run by TCRdb on the 5' RACE reads, yielding one entry per CDR3 protein. The sample lists about a million distinct CDR3 sequences, around two fifths occurring once. V gave up 1 base and J gave up 8 bases, with 17 bases separating them. In germline, CDR1 is SEHNR, CDR2 FQNEAQ (reference sequence). This CDR3 is built from 15 residues.

This clonotype originated in a man younger than 35 in good health. The specimen sequenced was blood. The chain employs TRBV7-9 and TRBJ1-2; TRBD1 might be the D (5 bases). CDR3 sequence (DNA): TGTGCCAGCAGCTTAGAAAATGGGCAGGGCGGCGGCTACACCTTC. Residues: CASSLENGQGGGYTF.